These 6 T cell receptor beta chains came from one sample sequenced in a study of breast tumors, draining lymph nodes, adjacent tissues. One entry per CDR3 protein, called by TCRdb with MiXCR from the multiplex PCR reads. The sample carries under 150,000 distinct CDR3 sequences, around 21% recorded once. The lymph nodes were axillary draining lymph nodes from breast cancer patients. Specimen: axillary lymph node tissue. The receptors stem from a female donor with breast cancer. Some clones in this sample may be carry-over from other donors' samples.

This clonotype has a handful of counts. The rearrangement joins TRBV2 to TRBJ1-2; 10 nucleotides line up with TRBD1. CDR3 size: 14 residues. The V and J ends lost 8 bases and 8 bases, in that order; junction bases with no gene match: 11. Germline CDR1 SNHLY, CDR2 FYNNEI. CDR3 DNA: TGTGCCAGCGATGGACAGGGGGGGATCGAGGGCTACACCTTC. It is translated as CASDGQGGIEGYTF.

This clonotype was recorded many times. The chain is built from TRBV7-9 and TRBJ2-1, with 14 bases fitting TRBD2. Trimming cost V 10 bases and J 7 bases; bases outside gene matches: 12. This CDR3 is 16 amino acids long. The V gene's germline CDR1 is SEHNR and CDR2 FQNEAQ (reference sequence). The chain's CDR3 is CATRTSGRSGLNEQFF. CDR3 bases: TGTGCCACCAGGACTAGCGGGAGGTCTGGGTTAAATGAGCAGTTCTTC.

This clonotype was seen at least ten times. This chain links TRBV9 with TRBJ2-5, with TRBD2 matching over 10 bases. The V segment lost 3 bases and the J segment 2 bases; nucleotides outside the gene matches: 10. Germline V gives CDR1 SGDLS, CDR2 YYNGEE. This CDR3 comprises 17 residues. In DNA form, the CDR3 reads TGTGCCAGCAGCGCCTCACCGGGACTAGCGCAACAAGAGACCCAGTACTTC. It yields the protein CASSASPGLAQQETQYF.

The genes are TRBV4-2 and TRBJ2-3; TRBD2 aligns across 8 bases. The junction had 9 bases not matched to a gene; V was cut back by 2 bases and J by 2 bases. The CDR3 sequence is 17 residues long. Germline V CDR1 and CDR2: LGHNA, YNFKEQ. In DNA, the CDR3 is TGTGCCAGCAGCCAAACATACCGGGAGGGACACACAGATACGCAGTATTTT. This codes for CASSQTYREGHTDTQYF.

In this sample, this clonotype turned up many times. This chain uses TRBV6-1 with TRBJ2-3; D may be TRBD2 (6 bases). The CDR3 is 15 amino acids. Trimming left V 6 bases short and J 2 bases short, with 15 bases between. CDR1 and CDR2 (germline): MNHNS, SASEGT. CDR3 in DNA: TGTGCCAGCAGCAACGTCCCGGGAGCCACAGATACGCAGTATTTT. It specifies CASSNVPGATDTQYF.

This clonotype was detected ten times or more. The V gene is TRBV18, the J gene TRBJ1-2; no clear D gene. The CDR3 is 13 amino acids. Germline V gives CDR1 KGHSH, CDR2 LQKENI. Trimming removed 2 bases from V and 0 bases from J, with 4 bases in between. CDR3 sequence: CASSPESNYGYTF. The CDR3 DNA reads TGTGCCAGCTCACCAGAATCTAACTATGGCTACACCTTC.